Listed below are T cell receptor beta chains from one sample, sequenced in a study of T cell responses to AZD1222 COVID-19 vaccine. Profiled with immunoSEQ multiplex PCR; TCRdb holds only in-frame clones, not every one. The data contain more than 80,000 clones, 85% to 90% of them singletons. This material consisted of peripheral blood, taken on day 0 of AZD1222 vaccination. Source of these receptors: an adult in good health. CDR3s include the opening cysteine and the closing phenylalanine or tryptophan. A D gene is named only where the DNA matches it firmly. The size entry is marked missing in some rows and otherwise reads once, few, many or a size class.

>TRBJ2-1|TRBV5-1|few|.
TGCGCCAGCAGCTTAGAAAGGGGCTCCTACAATGAGCAGTTCTTC
CASSLERGSYNEQFF
>TRBJ2-3|TRBV4-2|.|TRBD2
TGTGCCAGCAGCCCTAGGAGGTGGGAGGGCCGTGTAGATACGCAGTATTTT
CASSPRRWEGRVDTQYF
>TRBJ2-2|TRBV11-2|.|.
TGTGCCAGCAGCTTAGATCCGGGGACCGGGGAGCTGTTTTTT
CASSLDPGTGELFF
>TRBJ2-7|TRBV12-3/TRBV12-4|.|.
TGTGCCAGCAGTTACCCAGGCTCCTACGAGCAGTACTTC
CASSYPGSYEQYF
>TRBJ2-3|TRBV11-3|once|TRBD2
TGTGCCAGCAGCTCCCGTGGGACTAGCGGGAGTAGGGATACGCAGTATTTT
CASSSRGTSGSRDTQYF
>TRBJ1-2|TRBV7-8|once|.
TGTGCCAGCAGTCGGAGGGGAGATGGCTATGGCTACACCTTC
CASSRRGDGYGYTF
>TRBJ1-2|TRBV5-1|few|TRBD1
TGCGCCAGCAGCTCCGGACAGGGCTCTAACTATGGCTACACCTTC
CASSSGQGSNYGYTF
>TRBJ2-2|TRBV7-9|.|TRBD2
TGTGCCAGCAGCGACGTTGCGGGGGACGGGGAGCTGTTTTTT
CASSDVAGDGELFF
>TRBJ2-3|TRBV10-3|.|TRBD2
TGTGCCATCGCCGGGACTACCACAGATACGCAGTATTTT
CAIAGTTTDTQYF
>TRBJ2-2|TRBV11-2|.|TRBD1
TGTGCCAGCAGCGTAGACAGGGGGAGAACCGGGGAGCTGTTTTTT
CASSVDRGRTGELFF
>TRBJ2-5|TRBV5-1|.|.
TGCGCCAGCAGCTTGGGGTCCACAGGGATGTTAGAGACCCAGTACTTC
CASSLGSTGMLETQYF
>TRBJ1-1|TRBV4-3|.|.
TGCGCCAGCAGCCAAGAAATGGGACGGCTGAACACTGAAGCTTTCTTT
CASSQEMGRLNTEAFF